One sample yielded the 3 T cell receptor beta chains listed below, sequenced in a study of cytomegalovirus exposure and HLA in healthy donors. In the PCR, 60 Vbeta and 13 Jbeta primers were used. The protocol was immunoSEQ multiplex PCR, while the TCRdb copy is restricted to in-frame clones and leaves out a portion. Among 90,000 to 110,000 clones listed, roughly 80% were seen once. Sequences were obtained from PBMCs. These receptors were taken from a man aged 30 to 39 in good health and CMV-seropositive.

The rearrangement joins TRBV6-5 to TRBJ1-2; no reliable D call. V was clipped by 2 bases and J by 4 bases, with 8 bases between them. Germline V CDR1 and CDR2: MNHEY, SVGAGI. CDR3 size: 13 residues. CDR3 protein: CASSYGHPYGYTF. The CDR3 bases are TGTGCCAGCAGTTACGGGCACCCCTATGGCTACACCTTC.

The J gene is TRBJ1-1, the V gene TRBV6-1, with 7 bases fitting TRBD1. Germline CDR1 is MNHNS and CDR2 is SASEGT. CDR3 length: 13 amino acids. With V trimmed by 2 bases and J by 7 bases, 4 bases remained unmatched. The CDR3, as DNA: TGTGCCAGCAGTGAACTCCGGGACAGTGAAGCTTTCTTT. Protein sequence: CASSELRDSEAFF.

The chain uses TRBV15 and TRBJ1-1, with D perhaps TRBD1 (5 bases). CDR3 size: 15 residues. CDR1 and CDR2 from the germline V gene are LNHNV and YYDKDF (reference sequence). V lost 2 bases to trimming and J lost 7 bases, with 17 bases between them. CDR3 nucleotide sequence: TGTGCCACCAGCAGACCTCTACTTAGGGGATATGAAGCTTTCTTT. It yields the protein CATSRPLLRGYEAFF.